This T cell receptor beta chain comes out of a study of cytomegalovirus exposure and HLA in healthy donors. Primers: 60 Vbeta forward and 13 Jbeta reverse. Assay used: immunoSEQ multiplex PCR; TCRdb lists only in-frame clones, some missing. The sample records 110,000 or so clones, about 80% being singletons. With V trimmed by 1 base and J by 3 bases, 3 bases remained unmatched. Germline-derived CDR1 and CDR2 are SGHRS and YFSETQ. CDR3 length: 15 amino acids. Sequencing was done on a sample of PBMCs. The genes are TRBV5-1 and TRBJ1-4; 7 nucleotides line up with TRBD1. This TCR came from a human donor in good health. DNA of the CDR3: TGCGCCAGCAGCTTGACAGGGGAGGCTAATGAAAAACTGTTTTTT. Amino acid sequence: CASSLTGEANEKLFF. Combining the CDR3 with reference TRBV5-1 and TRBJ1-4 gives the whole variable domain KAGVTQTPRYLIKTRGQQVTLSCSPISGHRSVSWYQQTPGQGLQFLFEYFSETQRNKGNFPGRFSGRQFSNSRSEMNVSTLELGDSALYLCASSLTGEANEKLFFGSGTQLSVL.